A selection of T cell receptor beta chains follows, all from one sample in a study of T cell changes during pregnancy in multiple sclerosis. Here immunoSEQ multiplex PCR was the method, and the copy in TCRdb shows in-frame clones only, minus some. The sample includes around 100,000 clones, roughly 90% of them seen just once. The specimen was peripheral blood, collected in the third trimester of pregnancy. Receptors were obtained from a female donor with multiple sclerosis, enrolled in a pregnancy study. Each CDR3 is given with its conserved first and last residue. A D gene is named only where the DNA matches it firmly. Part of the rows lack a size; the others show once, few, many or a class for expanded clones.

cdr3_length	d_call	clone_size	v_call	j_call	cdr3_aa	cdr3_nt
14	-	-	TRBV30	TRBJ1-2	CAWSDPPNGDGYTF	TGTGCCTGGAGTGATCCCCCCAACGGTGATGGCTACACCTTC
15	TRBD1	-	TRBV9	TRBJ2-7	CASSVAGQAGYEQYF	TGTGCCAGCAGCGTAGCGGGACAGGCGGGCTACGAGCAGTACTTC
15	TRBD1	once	TRBV2	TRBJ2-1	CASSEPLVRGSEQFF	TGTGCCAGCAGTGAGCCGTTAGTCAGGGGGAGTGAGCAGTTCTTC
15	-	once	TRBV19	TRBJ1-5	CASRVGSPSNQPQHF	TGTGCCAGTAGGGTGGGCTCCCCTAGCAATCAGCCCCAGCATTTT
15	-	-	TRBV27	TRBJ1-1	CASSPPGGKNTEAFF	TGTGCCAGCAGTCCCCCGGGGGGGAAGAACACTGAAGCTTTCTTT
19	TRBD2	-	TRBV30	TRBJ2-2	CACLSPGLAGGGNTGELFF	TGTGCCTGCCTTTCGCCAGGACTAGCGGGAGGCGGGAACACCGGGGAGCTGTTTTTT
15	TRBD2	-	TRBV2	TRBJ2-1	CASRGGLAANNEQFF	TGTGCCAGCAGGGGGGGACTAGCGGCGAACAATGAGCAGTTCTTC
14	-	-	TRBV30	TRBJ1-4	CAWTPHSTNEKLFF	TGTGCCTGGACCCCCCACTCAACTAATGAAAAACTGTTTTTT
13	TRBD1	-	TRBV18	TRBJ1-5	CASSRGQDQPQHF	TGTGCCAGCTCACGGGGACAGGATCAGCCCCAGCATTTT
16	TRBD1	-	TRBV2	TRBJ2-7	CASSLRPGQGHHEQYF	TGTGCCAGCAGTCTACGGCCGGGACAGGGGCACCACGAGCAGTACTTC
14	-	-	TRBV10-3	TRBJ2-7	CAISTSSPSYEQYF	TGTGCCATCAGTACTTCATCCCCCTCCTACGAGCAGTACTTC
13	-	-	TRBV6-1	TRBJ1-3	CASREQGGHTIYF	TGTGCCAGCAGAGAACAGGGCGGCCACACCATATATTTT
14	TRBD1	-	TRBV25-1	TRBJ1-1	CASSRDSSNTEAFF	TGTGCCAGCAGCAGGGACAGCTCGAACACTGAAGCTTTCTTT
14	-	-	TRBV9	TRBJ1-2	CASSLRLDSEGYTF	TGTGCCAGCAGCTTACGATTGGACAGCGAGGGCTACACCTTC
14	-	-	TRBV5-1	TRBJ2-7	CASSRPTERHEQYF	TGCGCCAGCAGCCGCCCGACGGAGAGGCACGAGCAGTACTTC
17	TRBD2	-	TRBV9	TRBJ2-1	CASSERGLAGGPSEQFF	TGTGCCAGCAGCGAGAGGGGACTAGCGGGGGGGCCAAGTGAGCAGTTCTTC
16	-	-	TRBV19	TRBJ2-1	CASSIPGSPKHNEQFF	TGTGCCAGTAGTATCCCCGGGAGTCCCAAACACAATGAGCAGTTCTTC
15	TRBD1	-	TRBV11-2	TRBJ1-1	CASSSWTGEYTEAFF	TGTGCCAGCAGCTCTTGGACAGGGGAATACACTGAAGCTTTCTTT
13	TRBD1	-	TRBV5-8	TRBJ1-2	CASSLTGDYGYTF	TGTGCCAGCAGTCTTACAGGGGACTATGGCTACACCTTC
13	-	-	TRBV6-5	TRBJ1-2	CASSYSLQGGYTF	TGTGCCAGCAGTTACTCGTTACAGGGAGGCTACACCTTC